The sequence of this T cell receptor (beta chain) was determined in a study of blood T cells in healthy people across ages. Notes on the study in general: With donor CMV status unknown, expanded clonotype changes were possibly confounded.

From germline, CDR1 is SEHNR and CDR2 FQNEAQ (reference sequence). Trimming stripped 5 bases from V and 6 bases from J, with 11 bases between. CDR3 length: 13 residues. Through a sample-barcoded 5' primer and a J-beta primer mix, a second PCR was run for about 6 to 11 cycles. TCRdb re-called the 5' RACE reads through MiXCR, storing one row per CDR3 protein. The profile shows roughly 1,100,000 distinct CDR3 sequences, less than 25% of them singletons. In this sample, this clonotype turned up a few times. Its antigen is as yet unknown. The sample was also reused in another study, on T cells of mothers and their children.

The chain joins TRBV7-9 to TRBJ1-3, with D unclear. The TCR sequence derives from a girl aged 2-15 years in good health. Sequencing input: blood. The CDR3 bases are TGTGCCAGCAGCCCCGCAATTGAAAACACCATATATTTT. This encodes CASSPAIENTIYF.